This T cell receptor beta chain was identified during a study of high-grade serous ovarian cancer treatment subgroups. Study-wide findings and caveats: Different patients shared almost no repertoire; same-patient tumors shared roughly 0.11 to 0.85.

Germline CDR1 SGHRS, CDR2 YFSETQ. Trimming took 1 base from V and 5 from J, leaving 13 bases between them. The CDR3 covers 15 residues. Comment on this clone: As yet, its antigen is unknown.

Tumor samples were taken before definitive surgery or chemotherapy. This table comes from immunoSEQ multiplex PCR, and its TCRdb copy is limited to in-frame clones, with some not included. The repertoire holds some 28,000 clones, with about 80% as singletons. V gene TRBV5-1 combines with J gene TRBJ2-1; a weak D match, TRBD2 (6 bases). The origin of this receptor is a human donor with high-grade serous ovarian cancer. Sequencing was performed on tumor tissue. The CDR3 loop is CASSLSGGTDNEQFF. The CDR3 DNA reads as TGCGCCAGCAGCTTGAGTGGCGGGACTGACAATGAGCAGTTCTTC.